Listed below are T cell receptor beta chains from one sample, sequenced in a study of regulatory T cells in long-lasting Graves disease. TCRdb re-called the multiplex PCR reads with MiXCR, one entry per CDR3 protein. The table lists about 200,000 distinct CDR3 sequences, about 18% of them singletons. Sequencing was performed on peripheral blood mononuclear cells (PBMCs), taken at new diagnosis, from a patient treated with antithyroid drugs. These TCRs come from a female donor with Graves disease. Both conserved end residues are part of each CDR3. Fields, in order: J gene, clone size, V gene, D gene, CDR3 DNA, CDR3 protein. D genes are given only for firm matches. The size entry is marked missing in some rows and otherwise reads once, few, many or a size class.

>TRBJ1-3|many|TRBV3-1|NA
TGTGCCAGCAGCCCCGGGGAAGGCGGATCCTCTGGAAACACCATATATTTT
CASSPGEGGSSGNTIYF
>TRBJ1-5|many|TRBV19|NA
TGTGCCAGTAGGAGAATATCAGGGATTGGGAATCAGCCCCAGCATTTT
CASRRISGIGNQPQHF
>TRBJ2-3|many|TRBV7-2|NA
TGTGCCAGCAGCTTAGGGAGCACAGATACGCAGTATTTT
CASSLGSTDTQYF
>TRBJ1-2|many|TRBV12-3/TRBV12-4|NA
TGTGCCAGCAGCCCAGGACGGGACCGCTATGGCTACACCTTC
CASSPGRDRYGYTF
>TRBJ2-5|NA|TRBV19|NA
TGTGCCAGTAGTATATGGGACGGGGAAGAGACCCAGTACTTC
CASSIWDGEETQYF
>TRBJ2-7|few|TRBV10-3|NA
TGTGCCATCAGTGAGACCATAGGGCAGCCGTACGAGCAGTACTTC
CAISETIGQPYEQYF
>TRBJ1-6|many|TRBV30|NA
TGTGCCTGGAGTGGGACACCTAATTCACCCCTCCACTTT
CAWSGTPNSPLHF
>TRBJ1-6|many|TRBV30|NA
TGTGCCTGGAGTCAGGTGTCACCCCTCCACTTT
CAWSQVSPLHF
>TRBJ1-6|few|TRBV4-3|NA
TGCGCCAGCAGCCAAGGACTGGGATCACCCCTCCACTTT
CASSQGLGSPLHF
>TRBJ2-4|many|TRBV7-8|NA
TGTGCCAGCATGCAGGGGGCCAAAAACATTCAGTACTTC
CASMQGAKNIQYF
>TRBJ1-2|many|TRBV30|NA
TGTGCCTGGAGTCTCGAGCGTAGTAAACAGATTAACTATGGCTACACCTTC
CAWSLERSKQINYGYTF
>TRBJ2-3|many|TRBV7-9|NA
TGTGCCAGCAGTGCAGGACGCACAGATACGCAGTATTTT
CASSAGRTDTQYF
>TRBJ2-7|many|TRBV3-1|TRBD2
TGTGCCAGCAGCCAAGGACTAGCGGAGTACGAGCAGTACTTC
CASSQGLAEYEQYF
>TRBJ1-1|many|TRBV11-1|NA
TGTGCCAGCAGCTCCTCAGGGGAGGGTGAAGCTTTCTTT
CASSSSGEGEAFF
>TRBJ2-7|few|TRBV20-1|TRBD2
TGCAGTGCTAGAGATAGAGGACTAGCGGGAGGGGACGAGCAGTACTTC
CSARDRGLAGGDEQYF
>TRBJ2-3|many|TRBV6-1|TRBD1
TGTGCCAGCAGTGACCCACAGGGGGGCAAAGATACGCAGTATTTT
CASSDPQGGKDTQYF
>TRBJ2-5|many|TRBV2|TRBD2
TGTGCCAGCAGTGTTTTGGGACTAGCGGGAGGGCCCGGGGAGACCCAGTACTTC
CASSVLGLAGGPGETQYF
>TRBJ1-1|many|TRBV5-5|NA
TGTGCCAGCAGCCCCCTCACTGAAGCTTTCTTT
CASSPLTEAFF
>TRBJ2-7|NA|TRBV3-1|NA
TGTGCCAGCAGCCAATCAGGTTCGGGAAGTCGGGAGCAGTACTTC
CASSQSGSGSREQYF
>TRBJ1-1|many|TRBV6-2/TRBV6-3|NA
TGTGCCACAAAACCCCAACTCAAGGAAGCTTTCTTT
CATKPQLKEAFF